A selection of T cell receptor beta chains follows, all from one sample in a study of cytomegalovirus exposure and HLA in healthy donors. The repertoire was sequenced with immunoSEQ multiplex PCR; TCRdb's copy has only in-frame clones and lacks some. The sample lists around 160,000 clones, around four fifths occurring once. Sequencing was done on a sample of PBMCs. The receptors here all came from a man in his thirties or forties in good health and CMV-seropositive. Each CDR3 is given with its conserved first and last residue. The D gene is left open where the match is weak. Expanded clones are given a class, and other clones once, few, many or no size at all.

d_gene,abundance,j_gene,len,v_gene,CDR3aa,CDR3nt
TRBD1,once,TRBJ2-2,16,TRBV5-4,CASTPNPVGGDGELFF,TGTGCCAGCACCCCCAACCCGGTAGGGGGCGACGGGGAGCTGTTTTTT
NA,NA,TRBJ2-2,17,TRBV7-2,CASSLIKQPGGTGELFF,TGTGCCAGCAGCTTAATTAAACAGCCCGGGGGCACCGGGGAGCTGTTTTTT
TRBD2,NA,TRBJ2-5,15,TRBV5-1,CASSLGTSGGETQYF,TGCGCCAGCAGCTTGGGGACTAGCGGGGGTGAGACCCAGTACTTC
NA,few,TRBJ2-3,16,TRBV9,CASSVWGRTHTDTQYF,TGTGCCAGCAGCGTATGGGGGCGCACACACACAGATACGCAGTATTTT
TRBD1,NA,TRBJ1-1,15,TRBV28,CASSPDRGPGTEAFF,TGTGCCAGCAGTCCGGACAGGGGGCCGGGCACTGAAGCTTTCTTT
TRBD1,NA,TRBJ1-1,16,TRBV9,CASSVEGQGAGTEAFF,TGTGCCAGCAGCGTAGAAGGACAGGGGGCTGGCACTGAAGCTTTCTTT
TRBD1,NA,TRBJ2-5,15,TRBV5-6,CASSVGLTGVETQYF,TGTGCCAGCAGCGTGGGACTGACAGGGGTAGAGACCCAGTACTTC
NA,NA,TRBJ1-5,13,TRBV6-6,CASSGRYNQPQHF,TGTGCCAGCAGTGGCAGATACAATCAGCCCCAGCATTTT
TRBD2,few,TRBJ2-5,15,TRBV7-2,CASSLVSGGQETQYF,TGTGCCAGCAGCTTAGTTAGCGGGGGACAAGAGACCCAGTACTTC
NA,NA,TRBJ2-2,13,TRBV7-2,CASSTGVTGELFF,TGTGCCAGCAGCACGGGGGTTACCGGGGAGCTGTTTTTT
TRBD2,NA,TRBJ2-5,15,TRBV6-1,CASSLADRKAETQYF,TGTGCCAGCAGCCTAGCGGATCGAAAGGCGGAGACCCAGTACTTC
TRBD1,NA,TRBJ1-5,15,TRBV14,CASSQGQGSDQPQHF,TGTGCCAGCAGCCAGGGACAGGGGAGCGATCAGCCCCAGCATTTT
NA,once,TRBJ2-1,14,TRBV6-6,CASYPRVGGNEQFF,TGTGCCAGTTACCCCAGGGTAGGGGGCAATGAGCAGTTCTTC
TRBD2,NA,TRBJ2-7,15,TRBV10-2,CASVFSGGLSYEQYF,TGCGCCAGCGTTTTTAGCGGGGGGCTTTCCTACGAGCAGTACTTC
TRBD1,NA,TRBJ2-2,15,TRBV27,CASSSNRGNTGELFF,TGTGCCAGCAGTTCCAACAGGGGGAACACCGGGGAGCTGTTTTTT
TRBD1,NA,TRBJ1-1,18,TRBV25-1,CASNGQRGDRYWNTEAFF,TGTGCCAGCAACGGCCAAAGGGGGGACAGATATTGGAACACTGAAGCTTTCTTT
TRBD1,NA,TRBJ2-3,14,TRBV7-2,CASSWTGVEDTQYF,TGTGCCAGCAGCTGGACAGGGGTGGAGGATACGCAGTATTTT
TRBD1,few,TRBJ1-5,12,TRBV19,CASRTGEQPQHF,TGTGCCAGTAGGACAGGGGAACAGCCCCAGCATTTT
NA,NA,TRBJ2-1,15,TRBV11-2,CASSSKLWRLTEQFF,TGTGCCAGCAGCTCAAAGTTATGGCGGCTTACGGAGCAGTTCTTC
TRBD1,NA,TRBJ2-7,15,TRBV6-5,CASSPGTGNSYEQYF,TGTGCCAGCAGCCCCGGGACAGGAAACTCCTACGAGCAGTACTTC
TRBD2,NA,TRBJ2-7,15,TRBV7-7,CASSLGGGAIYEQYF,TGTGCTAGCAGCTTGGGCGGGGGGGCCATCTACGAGCAGTACTTC
TRBD1,NA,TRBJ1-1,15,TRBV29-1,CSAVVGIGDSLGAFF,TGCAGCGCAGTGGTTGGAATCGGGGACAGTTTAGGAGCTTTCTTT
NA,NA,TRBJ1-3,16,TRBV11-2,CASSSYGSSGGNTIYF,TGTGCCAGCAGCTCATACGGCTCTTCAGGAGGAAACACCATATATTTT
NA,NA,TRBJ2-1,15,TRBV12-5,CASGLGVVGYNEQFF,TGTGCTAGTGGTTTGGGCGTCGTCGGTTACAATGAGCAGTTCTTC
TRBD1,NA,TRBJ1-3,15,TRBV29-1,CSVDGDRDSGNTIYF,TGCAGCGTTGATGGGGACAGGGACTCTGGAAACACCATATATTTT
NA,NA,TRBJ2-1,14,TRBV10-2,CATGADSSYNEQFF,TGCGCCACAGGGGCAGATAGCTCCTACAATGAGCAGTTCTTC
NA,NA,TRBJ2-7,13,TRBV29-1,CSVASNRADEQYF,TGCAGCGTTGCTTCAAACAGGGCGGACGAGCAGTACTTC
TRBD1,NA,TRBJ2-6,16,TRBV29-1,CSVDGQGNSGANVLTF,TGCAGCGTTGATGGACAGGGAAACTCTGGGGCCAACGTCCTGACTTTC
NA,NA,TRBJ2-1,12,TRBV27,CATSPPRGEQFF,TGTGCCACCTCTCCTCCCCGGGGAGAGCAGTTCTTC
NA,NA,TRBJ1-1,10,TRBV10-3,CATSDTEAFF,TGTGCCACTTCGGACACAGAAGCTTTCTTT
NA,NA,TRBJ2-7,14,TRBV6-1,CASSGSFDGYEQYF,TGTGCCAGCAGCGGGAGCTTCGACGGGTACGAGCAGTACTTC
NA,few,TRBJ2-7,12,TRBV7-9,CASSPQSYEQYF,TGTGCCAGCAGCCCACAGAGCTACGAGCAGTACTTC
NA,NA,TRBJ1-2,16,TRBV7-2,CASSLARAGPSHGYTF,TGTGCCAGCAGCTTAGCCCGGGCAGGGCCCTCCCATGGCTACACCTTC
TRBD1,NA,TRBJ1-4,14,TRBV9,CASNEQGVEEKLFF,TGTGCCAGCAACGAACAGGGGGTAGAGGAAAAACTGTTTTTT
NA,NA,TRBJ2-7,14,TRBV5-6,CASSLAGAVYEQYF,TGTGCCAGCAGCTTGGCAGGGGCCGTTTACGAGCAGTACTTC
NA,NA,TRBJ2-7,13,TRBV29-1,CSVAAGIPYEQYF,TGCAGCGTTGCGGCAGGTATTCCCTACGAGCAGTACTTC
TRBD2,NA,TRBJ2-1,15,TRBV13,CASSSRLAGGDEQFF,TGTGCCAGCAGCTCCAGACTAGCGGGGGGGGATGAGCAGTTCTTC
NA,NA,TRBJ1-5,18,TRBV19,CASSIVWKRTAINQPQHF,TGTGCCAGTAGTATAGTCTGGAAAAGGACAGCGATCAATCAGCCCCAGCATTTT